This is a list of T cell receptor beta chains from one sample in a study of T cell responses to AZD1222 COVID-19 vaccine. Sequencing was performed with immunoSEQ multiplex PCR; in TCRdb, only in-frame clones are kept and a portion is missing. The table includes about 88,000 clones, under 90% detected once. The sequenced sample was peripheral blood, obtained on day 0 of AZD1222 vaccination. The receptors were gathered from an adult in good health. Both conserved end residues are part of each CDR3. The D gene is left open where the match is weak. Not every row has a clone size; where given, it reads once, few, many or a size class.

clone_size,j_call,v_call,d_call,cdr3_nt,cdr3_aa
NA,TRBJ2-1,TRBV6-1,NA,TGTGCCAGCAGTGCGATCGGGACTCCCCTCTACAATGAGCAGTTCTTC,CASSAIGTPLYNEQFF
NA,TRBJ1-3,TRBV6-5,NA,TGTGCCAGCAGTTACTCTTTGGGACGGAGAAACACCATATATTTT,CASSYSLGRRNTIYF
few,TRBJ2-7,TRBV29-1,NA,TGCAGCGTTGTCGGCCAGTCTTTTATCGGGCAGTACTTC,CSVVGQSFIGQYF
once,TRBJ2-7,TRBV13,NA,TGTGCCAGCAGCTTATGGGCCTTCCAGGACGAGCAGTACTTC,CASSLWAFQDEQYF
once,TRBJ2-7,TRBV18,NA,TGTGCCAGCTCACTGTCCCAGGGGTCGAGGTACGAGCAGTACTTC,CASSLSQGSRYEQYF
NA,TRBJ2-5,TRBV19,NA,TGTGCCAGTAGAAGGACAGATCAAGAGACCCAGTACTTC,CASRRTDQETQYF
NA,TRBJ2-1,TRBV29-1,NA,TGCAGCGTTGGGGTAAGCGATGAGCAGTTCTTC,CSVGVSDEQFF
NA,TRBJ2-3,TRBV9,TRBD2,TGTGCCAGCAGCGACCCGGGACTACTCCCAGATACGCAGTATTTT,CASSDPGLLPDTQYF
NA,TRBJ1-2,TRBV20-1,NA,TGCAGTGCTAGTCCAGTGGGGGAGAATGGCTACACCTTC,CSASPVGENGYTF
few,TRBJ2-1,TRBV2,TRBD1,TGTGCCAGCGACAGGGGAGGTGTTTCCTACAATGAGCAGTTCTTC,CASDRGGVSYNEQFF
NA,TRBJ2-7,TRBV27,TRBD2,TGTGCCAGCAGTCCGGGACTAGCGGGAGGCCACGGTGGCGAGCAGTACTTC,CASSPGLAGGHGGEQYF
NA,TRBJ2-7,TRBV10-3,TRBD1,TGTGCCATCAGGCAAGGTGGAGGGACAGGGATCTACGAGCAGTACTTC,CAIRQGGGTGIYEQYF
NA,TRBJ1-5,TRBV7-8,TRBD1,TGTGCCAGCACCCCGGACAGGGGGCCTAGTCAGCCCCAGCATTTT,CASTPDRGPSQPQHF
NA,TRBJ2-7,TRBV10-1,NA,TGCGCCAGCAGCCCCTACGGCGACGAGCAGTACTTC,CASSPYGDEQYF
NA,TRBJ2-1,TRBV19,NA,TGTGCCAGTAGTGCTCGGCTAGGGGTAGGGGAGCAGTTCTTC,CASSARLGVGEQFF
NA,TRBJ1-5,TRBV3-1/TRBV3-2,NA,TGTGCCAGCAGCCAAGGCGATAGGGGTACACCCCAGCATTTT,CASSQGDRGTPQHF
NA,TRBJ1-1,TRBV11-2,NA,TGTGCCAGCAGCTTAGCGTTGGGAGTGAACACTGAAGCTTTCTTT,CASSLALGVNTEAFF
NA,TRBJ1-2,TRBV19,TRBD1,TGTGCCAGTCGAGATGGGACAGGGGACTATGGCTACACCTTC,CASRDGTGDYGYTF
NA,TRBJ1-6,TRBV6-5,NA,TGTGCCAGCAGTACACAGTATTATAATTCACCCCTCCACTTT,CASSTQYYNSPLHF
NA,TRBJ1-2,TRBV27,NA,TGTGCCAGCGCCTACAGCCCTTATCCCTATGGCTACACCTTC,CASAYSPYPYGYTF
NA,TRBJ2-1,TRBV20-1,NA,TGCAGTGCCGCAGACAGCAATGAGCAGTTCTTC,CSAADSNEQFF
NA,TRBJ1-2,TRBV5-5,NA,TGTGCCAGCAGCTTTGGGGGTACCTATGGCTACACCTTC,CASSFGGTYGYTF
NA,TRBJ2-1,TRBV27,NA,TGTGCCAGCAGCCAGACAGTTTCCTACTCCTACAATGAGCAGTTCTTC,CASSQTVSYSYNEQFF
NA,TRBJ1-5,TRBV6-4,NA,TGTGCCAGCAGTGACTCGGCAGGGGAAAATCAGCCCCAGCATTTT,CASSDSAGENQPQHF
NA,TRBJ1-2,TRBV7-2,NA,TGTGCCAGCAGCCGCCCCGGGGCGAAAGATGGCTACACCTTC,CASSRPGAKDGYTF
NA,TRBJ1-6,TRBV5-1,NA,TGCGCCAGCAGCTTGGTAGACGTCGGGAGCGGGGGTTCACCCCTCCACTTT,CASSLVDVGSGGSPLHF
few,TRBJ2-3,TRBV7-2,NA,TGTGCCAGCAGCTTAGTTAGGGGACACCCTAGCACAGATACGCAGTATTTT,CASSLVRGHPSTDTQYF
NA,TRBJ1-5,TRBV12-3/TRBV12-4,NA,TGTGCCAGCAGTTTTGAACGTCAGCCCCAGCATTTT,CASSFERQPQHF
NA,TRBJ2-7,TRBV19,TRBD2,TGTGCCAGCCGGGACTATCTTAGCTACGAGCAGTACTTC,CASRDYLSYEQYF
NA,TRBJ2-7,TRBV27,NA,TGTGCCAGCAGTCTGCTTGGGGACGAGCAGTACTTC,CASSLLGDEQYF
NA,TRBJ1-1,TRBV12-5,TRBD1,TGTGCTAGTGGTTTACCGGGACAGGGGGTAACGGACACTGAAGCTTTCTTT,CASGLPGQGVTDTEAFF
NA,TRBJ1-1,TRBV19,NA,TGTGCCAGTAGTATAGACCCGTCCCGCGTAAACACTGAAGCTTTCTTT,CASSIDPSRVNTEAFF
NA,TRBJ2-7,TRBV11-1,TRBD1,TGTGCCAGCAGCGGGGGACAGGGTAACGAGCAGTACTTC,CASSGGQGNEQYF
NA,TRBJ2-3,TRBV11-1,NA,TGTGCCAGCAGCCCCGGGGGCAGTGGAGATACGCAGTATTTT,CASSPGGSGDTQYF
NA,TRBJ2-3,TRBV4-1,NA,TGCGCCAGCAGCCATGAGATCTCGACAGATACGCAGTATTTT,CASSHEISTDTQYF
NA,TRBJ1-3,TRBV19,NA,TGTGCCAGTAGTATACCCTTGGGCTCTGGAAACACCATATATTTT,CASSIPLGSGNTIYF
NA,TRBJ2-1,TRBV7-8,NA,TGTGCCAGCAGCACCCGAGAAGGGGGGTTCTACAATGAGCAGTTCTTC,CASSTREGGFYNEQFF
NA,TRBJ2-7,TRBV7-3,TRBD1,TGTGCCAGCAGCTCGTACCCGGGACAGACCTACGAGCAGTACTTC,CASSSYPGQTYEQYF
NA,TRBJ2-7,TRBV7-9,NA,TGTGCCAGCAGGTTGGACTTGACCTACGAGCAGTACTTC,CASRLDLTYEQYF
once,TRBJ2-7,TRBV3-1/TRBV3-2,NA,TGTGCCAGCAGCCAAGTGACTAGTTCCTACGAGCAGTACTTC,CASSQVTSSYEQYF